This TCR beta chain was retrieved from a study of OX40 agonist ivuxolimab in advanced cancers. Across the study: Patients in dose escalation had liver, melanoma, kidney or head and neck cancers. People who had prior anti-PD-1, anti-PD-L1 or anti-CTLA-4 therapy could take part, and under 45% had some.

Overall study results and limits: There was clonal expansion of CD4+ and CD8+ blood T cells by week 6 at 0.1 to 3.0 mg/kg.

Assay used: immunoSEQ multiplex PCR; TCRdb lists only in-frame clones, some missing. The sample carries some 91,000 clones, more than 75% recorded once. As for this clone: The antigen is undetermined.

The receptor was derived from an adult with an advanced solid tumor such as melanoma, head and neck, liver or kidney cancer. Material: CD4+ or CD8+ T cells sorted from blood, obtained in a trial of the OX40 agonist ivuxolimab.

This chain's CDR3 is CASTLAGDTGELFF. The CDR3 nucleotides read TGTGCCAGCACCCTAGCGGGAGACACCGGGGAGCTGTTTTTT. This chain connects TRBV7-9 to TRBJ2-2; 10 positions match TRBD2. J gave up 3 bases and V 7 bases, and 2 bases lay outside the gene matches. The CDR3 totals 14 residues. Looked up from germline, CDR1 is SEHNR and CDR2 is FQNEAQ (reference sequence).